One and the same sample provided the 10 T cell receptor beta chains below, sequenced in a study of blood T cell repertoires in COVID-19. This table comes from immunoSEQ multiplex PCR, and its TCRdb copy is limited to in-frame clones, with some not included. The table lists roughly 100,000 clones, roughly 80% of them singletons. The sequenced material came from peripheral blood. These receptors were collected from an elderly woman with acute or convalescent COVID-19.

The rearrangement uses TRBV10-3 and TRBJ2-1, with TRBD2 as a possible D gene (5 bases). Trimming shortened V by 4 bases and J by 0 bases, and 7 bases separated the two germline ends. The CDR3 consists of 14 residues. Germline assignment: CDR1 ENHRY and CDR2 SYGVKD. The CDR3 sequence: CAISAGSSYNEQFF. The CDR3 nucleotides are TGTGCCATCAGTGCTGGGAGCTCCTACAATGAGCAGTTCTTC.

The rearrangement links TRBV28 to TRBJ2-2; 11 bases agree with TRBD2. Germline V gives CDR1 MDHEN, CDR2 SYDVKM. V dropped 8 bases and J dropped 0; count of bases not matched to a gene: 2. The CDR3 totals 15 residues. The CDR3 nucleotides are TGTGCCAGCCTAGCGGGAGGCGCGAACACCGGGGAGCTGTTTTTT. Translation: CASLAGGANTGELFF.

The genes are TRBV2 and TRBJ2-7; D unresolved. The V and J ends lost 5 bases and 3 bases respectively, with 5 bases between them. Germline V gene data show CDR1 as SNHLY and CDR2 as FYNNEI. This CDR3 is built from 11 residues. The DNA for the CDR3 is TGTGCCAGCAGTCCCAGCTACGAGCAGTACGTC. Its protein product is CASSPSYEQYV.

J is TRBJ1-1 and V is TRBV7-2; 8 bases agree with TRBD1. Trimming removed 2 bases from V and 3 bases from J; junction bases left unmatched: 5. CDR3 size: 15 residues. Germline CDR1 and CDR2: SGHTA and FQGNSA. The CDR3 DNA follows: TGTGCCAGCAGCTTACTCGGACAGGGCCACACTGAAGCTTTCTTT. Its protein product is CASSLLGQGHTEAFF.

This clone was seen a single time. CDR3 DNA: TGTGCCAGCAGCTTAGTCCAGGGGGCAAGGTCCTACGAGCAGTACTTC. This sequence encodes CASSLVQGARSYEQYF. The V and J genes are TRBV11-2 and TRBJ2-7; 8 bases are a match to TRBD1. The CDR3 consists of 16 residues. Per germline, CDR1 SGHAT and CDR2 FQNNGV. V dropped 1 base and J dropped 1; count of bases not matched to a gene: 6.

This chain uses TRBV4-1 with TRBJ2-2; 7 bases line up with TRBD2. Germline V gene data show CDR1 as MGHRA and CDR2 as YSYEKL. The CDR3 contains 17 residues. J gave up 4 bases and V 6 bases, and 14 bases lay outside the gene matches. The CDR3 loop reads CASSLTASGEATGELFF. DNA for the CDR3: TGCGCCAGCAGTTTAACGGCTAGCGGAGAGGCCACCGGGGAGCTGTTTTTT.

V and J are TRBV10-1 and TRBJ2-1; TRBD1 matches at 8 bases. CDR3 size: 13 residues. Losses at the gene ends were 4 bases for V and 6 bases for J; bases not matched to a gene: 2. Germline V gene data show CDR1 as WNHNN and CDR2 as SYGVQD (reference sequence). CDR3 sequence reads: CASSGTGPNEQFF. CDR3 coding DNA: TGCGCCAGCAGTGGGACAGGGCCCAATGAGCAGTTCTTC.

The rearrangement uses TRBV27 and TRBJ2-2, with a possible D match to TRBD1 (6 bases). Between the trimmed V and J ends, which lost 3 bases and 4 bases, there was a span of 12 bases. The CDR3 totals 15 residues. Germline V gene data show CDR1 as MNHEY and CDR2 as SMNVEV (reference sequence). This CDR3 is CASSLDSLITGELFF. The CDR3 region has the DNA TGTGCCAGCAGTTTGGACAGCCTTATCACCGGGGAGCTGTTTTTT.

This clone was observed a single time. This chain links TRBV5-1 with TRBJ1-1; maybe TRBD1 (6 bases). The germline V gene encodes CDR1 SGHRS and CDR2 YFSETQ. The CDR3 has 15 residues. Trimming took 4 bases from V and 0 from J, leaving 13 bases between them. In DNA, the CDR3 is TGCGCCAGCAGCCACGGCGGGGGCATGAACACTGAAGCTTTCTTT. This sequence encodes CASSHGGGMNTEAFF.

This clone was seen only a few times. The chain links TRBV6-2 or TRBV6-3 to TRBJ2-7, with 8 bases fitting TRBD1. The germline V gene has CDR1 MNHEY and CDR2 SVGEGT. V lost 2 bases, J lost 3 bases, and 3 bases stayed unmatched. This CDR3 is 14 amino acids long. CDR3 loop: CASSYGQGNYEQYF. The DNA for the CDR3 is TGTGCCAGCAGTTACGGACAGGGAAACTACGAGCAGTACTTC.